This TCR beta chain was recovered during a study of beta chain features in type 1 diabetes. This clone was counted only a few times. Its specificity is unknown. The CDR3 is 12 residues long. Trimming took 5 bases from V and 6 from J, leaving 8 bases between them. Germline-derived CDR1 and CDR2 are SEHNR and FQNEAQ (reference sequence). Researchers reported sorting CD4+ naive, central memory, regulatory and stem cell-like memory cells via CD45RO/CCR7/CD25/CD127/CD95/CD27. Study outcomes and limitations: Any HLA type influence on TCRB rearrangement was left unresolved here.

Investigators reverse transcribed all isolated RNA, so they sequenced expressed TCRB transcripts. Read counts averaged roughly 3.5 million for samples of naive, central memory and regulatory T cells. Using immunoSEQ multiplex PCR, the repertoire was profiled, and TCRdb retains in-frame clones only, with some absent. Among about 140,000 clones listed, over 9.5% were seen once. The sequence was collected from a man aged 18 to 29 in good health. The specimen sequenced was naive CD4+ T cells from blood. The chain carries TRBV7-9 and TRBJ1-3, with a tentative D call TRBD1 (5 bases). The CDR3 reads CASSPRENTIYF. The CDR3, as DNA: TGTGCCAGCAGCCCCAGGGAAAACACCATATATTTT.